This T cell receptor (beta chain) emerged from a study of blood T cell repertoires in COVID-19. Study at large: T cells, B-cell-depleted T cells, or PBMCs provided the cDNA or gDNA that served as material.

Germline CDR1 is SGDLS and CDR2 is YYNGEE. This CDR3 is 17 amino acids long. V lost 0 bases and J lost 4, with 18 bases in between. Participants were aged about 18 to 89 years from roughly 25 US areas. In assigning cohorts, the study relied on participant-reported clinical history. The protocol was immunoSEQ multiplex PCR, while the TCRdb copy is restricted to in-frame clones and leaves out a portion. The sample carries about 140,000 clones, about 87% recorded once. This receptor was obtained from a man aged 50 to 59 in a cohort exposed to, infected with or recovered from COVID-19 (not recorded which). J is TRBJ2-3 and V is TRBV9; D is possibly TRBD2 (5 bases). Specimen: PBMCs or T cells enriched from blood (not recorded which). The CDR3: CASSVGGPGSASDTQYF. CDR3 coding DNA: TGTGCCAGCAGCGTAGGAGGCCCGGGGAGTGCTTCAGATACGCAGTATTTT.